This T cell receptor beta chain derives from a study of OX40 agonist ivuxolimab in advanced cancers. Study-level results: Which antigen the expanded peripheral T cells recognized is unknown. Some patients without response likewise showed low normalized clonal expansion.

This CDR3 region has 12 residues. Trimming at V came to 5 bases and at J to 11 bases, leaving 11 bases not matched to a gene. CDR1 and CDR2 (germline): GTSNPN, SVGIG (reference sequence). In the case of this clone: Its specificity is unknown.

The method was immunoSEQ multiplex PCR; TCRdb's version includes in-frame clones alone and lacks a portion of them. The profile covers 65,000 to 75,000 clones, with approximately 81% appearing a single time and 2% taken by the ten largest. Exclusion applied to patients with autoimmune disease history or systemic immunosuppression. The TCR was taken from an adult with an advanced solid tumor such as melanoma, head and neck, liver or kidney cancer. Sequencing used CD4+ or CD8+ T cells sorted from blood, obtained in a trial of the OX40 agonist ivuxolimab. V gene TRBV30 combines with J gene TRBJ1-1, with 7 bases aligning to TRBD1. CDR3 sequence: CAWAERTGVAFF. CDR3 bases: TGTGCCTGGGCCGAAAGAACAGGGGTCGCTTTCTTT. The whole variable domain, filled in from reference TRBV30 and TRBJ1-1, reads SQTIHQWPATLVQPVGSPLSLECTVEGTSNPNLYWYRQAAGRGLQLLFYSVGIGQISSEVPQNLSASRPQDRQFILSSKKLLLSDSGFYLCAWAERTGVAFFGQGTRLTVV.